This T cell receptor beta chain stems from a study of T cell repertoires in ileal Crohn's disease (dated by TCRdb to between 2019 and 2020). The study in broad terms: The median duration of disease was 7.5 to 9.5 years, and at the time of surgery less than 40% of patients were active smokers. Every patient underwent surgery because of a complication, which was stricturing disease in about 61% and penetrating disease in approximately 40%. About half of the patients received postoperative therapy: about a dozen received thiopurines and around 20 received anti-TNF agents. TCR repertoire analysis was performed in some 60 Crohn's disease patients drawn from a prospective multicentre cohort. The study ran alongside a multicentre cohort designed to identify predictors of early endoscopic recurrence after ileocolonic resection. A Rutgeerts score higher than i0 was the definition used for endoscopic postoperative recurrence. A total of some 170 mucosal samples from roughly 60 patients were sequenced, with samples obtained at several locations on the surgical specimen and at postoperative endoscopy. Study-wide findings and limitations: Patients who were active smokers at surgery had a significantly higher proportion of clonal expansions than non-smokers (roughly 24% vs 19%, p=0.02). Higher high-frequency clone percentages at surgery were associated with endoscopic recurrence; all patients with clonality above 26.8% (18/57) had recurrence. Compared with CD4 T cells, sorted CD8 T cells held more high-frequency clones, which suggests that the mucosal expansions were mostly CD8. Mucosal CD4 and CD8 T cells were sorted and sequenced only in a subgroup of patients, the size of which was not stated.

V and J are trimmed by 6 bases and 1 base, and the gene matches miss 8 bases of the junction. CDR1 SGHNT and CDR2 YENEEA were looked up in the germline V gene. Spanning cysteine to phenylalanine, the CDR3 consists of 16 amino acids. Here the CDR3 DNA is all that survives: 48 bases in frame from base 1. For commercial TCRB immunosequencing, approximately 460 nanograms of biopsy DNA were submitted for each sample. CDR3 regions were amplified from genomic DNA by Adaptive Biotechnology using a two-step, amplification bias-controlled multiplex PCR. The first PCR used primers for every V and J gene segment; the second PCR added barcodes and Illumina adapters. An Illumina instrument was used to sequence the CDR3 libraries. The original methods were these. The analysis used both the pipelines supplied by the vendor and custom analysis of the raw data in R/Bioconductor with R version 3.3.0. Clonality, which ranges from 0 to 1, was calculated as the inverse of the normalised Shannon entropy across all productive clones. High-frequency clones were defined as the repertoire share of the top 100 clones, retaining only clones passing a 95% confidence test. Overlap between samples was measured with the Morisita-Horn index, while repertoire diversity was measured with the Simpson index. TCRdb carries this immuneACCESS record with in-frame sequences only. Its versions omit some clonotypes, under half of them owing to an unresolved V gene in the studies checked, with the rest unexplained. V and J calls and clone size follow that table, whereas D and trimming were derived from the DNA. The sample has 5,500 to 8,500 clones on record, 70% of them singletons. Less than 20% of the sample goes to the ten largest clones.

Adults with ileal or ileocolonic Crohn's disease for whom ileocolonic resection was indicated were considered eligible. Before DNA extraction, whole ileal mucosal biopsies were kept frozen at -80 degrees C. Genomic DNA was extracted from frozen whole biopsies with a TRizol-based method and quantified on a NanoDrop 2000 spectrophotometer. This clone was counted a few times. Its antigen is still unknown. No quality values exist for individual bases; no much larger clone is one base distant. The sequencing input was ileal tissue. The chain was built from TRBV11-3 and TRBJ2-2; TRBD1 fits 7 bases in the junction. This TCR was sampled from an adult with Crohn's disease. The nucleotides are TGTGCCAGCAGTCGCCCGGGACAGATGAACACCGGGGAGCTGTTTTTT. It codes for CASSRPGQMNTGELFF.